This T cell receptor beta chain was captured in a study of Ad26.COV2.S vaccination and SARS-CoV-2 variants. Study-wide results and limits: Substantial post-vaccination breadth of spike-specific CD8+ and CD4+ T cell responses was reported.

The repertoire was sequenced with immunoSEQ multiplex PCR; TCRdb's copy has only in-frame clones and lacks some. This sample has around 450,000 clones, with 90% found just once. The treatment here: approximately 18 received Ad26.COV2.S at low or high dose, single or two shots; roughly five received placebo; per-sample allocation not given. The investigators took samples on day 63 after the first vaccine or placebo injection. The administered vaccine (an Ad26 vector) expressed Wuhan-strain SARS-CoV-2 spike. Trimming removed 3 bases at V and 5 bases at J, with 4 bases between. The CDR3 is 10 residues long. CDR1 is DFQATT, CDR2 SNEGSKA, per germline (reference sequence). Points on this clone: Its antigen remains unknown.

This material consisted of peripheral blood, taken in a trial of Ad26.COV2.S vaccine versus placebo. This sequence joins TRBV20-1 and TRBJ1-1; no firm D call. The receptor was derived from a person between 18 and 59 years old who received the Ad26.COV2.S COVID-19 vaccine or a placebo. The CDR3 protein is CSASMTEAFF. The CDR3 nucleotides are TGCAGTGCTAGTATGACTGAAGCTTTCTTT.